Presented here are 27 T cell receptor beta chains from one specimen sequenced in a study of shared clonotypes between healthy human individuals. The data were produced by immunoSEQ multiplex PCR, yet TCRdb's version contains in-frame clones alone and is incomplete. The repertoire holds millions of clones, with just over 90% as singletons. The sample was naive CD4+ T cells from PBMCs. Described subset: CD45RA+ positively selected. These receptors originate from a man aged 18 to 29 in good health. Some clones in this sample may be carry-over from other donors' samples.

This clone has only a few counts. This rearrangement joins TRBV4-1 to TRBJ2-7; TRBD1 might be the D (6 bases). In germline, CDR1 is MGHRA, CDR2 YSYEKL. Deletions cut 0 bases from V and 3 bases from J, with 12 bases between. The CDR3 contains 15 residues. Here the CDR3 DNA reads TGCGCCAGCAGCCAAGATAGGGGGACAAACTACGAGCAGTACTTC. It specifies CASSQDRGTNYEQYF.

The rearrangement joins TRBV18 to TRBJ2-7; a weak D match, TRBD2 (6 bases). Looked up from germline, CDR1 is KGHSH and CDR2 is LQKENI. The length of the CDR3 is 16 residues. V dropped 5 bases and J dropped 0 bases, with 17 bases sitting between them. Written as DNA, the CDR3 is TGTGCCAGCTCATCCACTTTATCCGGGAGCTCCTACGAGCAGTACTTC. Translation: CASSSTLSGSSYEQYF.

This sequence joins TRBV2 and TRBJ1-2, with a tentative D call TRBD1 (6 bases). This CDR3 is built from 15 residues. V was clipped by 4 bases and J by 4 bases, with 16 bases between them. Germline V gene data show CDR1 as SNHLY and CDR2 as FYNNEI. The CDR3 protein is CASSAPTGMGYGYTF. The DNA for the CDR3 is TGTGCCAGCAGTGCCCCCACAGGGATGGGCTATGGCTACACCTTC.

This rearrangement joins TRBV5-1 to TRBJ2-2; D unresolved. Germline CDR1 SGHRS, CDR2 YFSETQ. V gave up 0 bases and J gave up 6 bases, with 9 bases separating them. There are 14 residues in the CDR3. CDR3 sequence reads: CASSLAAAAGELFF. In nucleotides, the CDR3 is TGCGCCAGCAGCTTGGCCGCTGCGGCCGGGGAGCTGTTTTTT. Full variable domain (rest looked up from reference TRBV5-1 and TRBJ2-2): KAGVTQTPRYLIKTRGQQVTLSCSPISGHRSVSWYQQTPGQGLQFLFEYFSETQRNKGNFPGRFSGRQFSNSRSEMNVSTLELGDSALYLCASSLAAAAGELFFGEGSRLTVL.

The CDR3, as DNA: TGTGCCAGCCAAGGGACAGGGGCCCTTATCTATTCCTACGAGCAGTACTTC. Its protein is CASQGTGALIYSYEQYF. This chain joins TRBV28 and TRBJ2-7; 10 bases map to TRBD1. CDR1 is MDHEN and CDR2 is SYDVKM in the germline V gene. V lost 8 bases to trimming and J lost 1 base; unmatched junction nucleotides: 14. The CDR3 sequence is 17 residues long.

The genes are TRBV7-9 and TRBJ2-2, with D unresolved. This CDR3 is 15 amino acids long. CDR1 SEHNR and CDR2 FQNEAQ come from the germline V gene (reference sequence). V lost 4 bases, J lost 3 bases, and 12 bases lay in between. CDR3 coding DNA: TGTGCCAGCAGCTCCCTCCCGCCGGACACCGGGGAGCTGTTTTTT. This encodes CASSSLPPDTGELFF.

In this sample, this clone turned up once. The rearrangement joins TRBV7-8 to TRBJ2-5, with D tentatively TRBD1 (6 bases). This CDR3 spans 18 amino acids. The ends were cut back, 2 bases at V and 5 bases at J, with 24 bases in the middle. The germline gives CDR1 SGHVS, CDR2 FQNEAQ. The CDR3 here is CASSLPIRASGELETQYF. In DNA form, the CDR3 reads TGTGCCAGCAGCTTACCAATCCGGGCTTCAGGGGAGCTGGAGACCCAGTACTTC.

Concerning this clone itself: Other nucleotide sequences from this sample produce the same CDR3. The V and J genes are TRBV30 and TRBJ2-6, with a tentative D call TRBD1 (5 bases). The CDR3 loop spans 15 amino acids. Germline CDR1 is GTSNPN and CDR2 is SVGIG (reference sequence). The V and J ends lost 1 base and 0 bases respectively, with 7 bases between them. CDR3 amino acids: CAWSGGSSGANVLTF. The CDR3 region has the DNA TGTGCCTGGAGTGGGGGCTCCTCTGGGGCCAACGTCCTGACTTTC. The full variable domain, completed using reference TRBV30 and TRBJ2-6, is SQTIHQWPATLVQPVGSPLSLECTVEGTSNPNLYWYRQAAGRGLQLLFYSVGIGQISSEVPQNLSASRPQDRQFILSSKKLLLSDSGFYLCAWSGGSSGANVLTFGAGSRLTVL.

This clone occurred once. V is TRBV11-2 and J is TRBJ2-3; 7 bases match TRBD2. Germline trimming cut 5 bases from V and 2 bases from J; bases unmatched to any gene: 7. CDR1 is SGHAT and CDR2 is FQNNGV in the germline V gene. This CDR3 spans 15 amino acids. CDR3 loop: CASSPAGTFTDTQYF. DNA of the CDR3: TGTGCCAGCAGCCCAGCGGGAACGTTCACAGATACGCAGTATTTT.

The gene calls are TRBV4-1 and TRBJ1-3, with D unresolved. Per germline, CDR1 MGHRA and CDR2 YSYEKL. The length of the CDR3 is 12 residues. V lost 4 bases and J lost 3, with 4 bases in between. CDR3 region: CASSRDGNTIYF. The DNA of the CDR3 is TGCGCCAGCAGCCGGGATGGAAACACCATATATTTT.

The CDR3 here is CASSLGDRAPTDTQYF. The CDR3 nucleotides read TGTGCCAGCAGCTTAGGGGACCGCGCACCCACAGATACGCAGTATTTT. This chain uses TRBV11-3 with TRBJ2-3; either TRBD1 or TRBD2 may supply D (5 bases each). V lost 1 base and J lost 2, with 13 bases in between. In germline, CDR1 is SGHNT, CDR2 YENEEA. The CDR3 covers 16 residues.

Here the CDR3 reads CASSPPAGMSYNEQFF. CDR3 DNA: TGTGCCAGCAGTCCACCAGCGGGTATGTCCTACAATGAGCAGTTCTTC. The J gene is TRBJ2-1, the V gene TRBV28; a possible D gene is TRBD2 (6 bases). Germline loops: CDR1 MDHEN, CDR2 SYDVKM. The CDR3 contains 16 residues. V was trimmed by 5 bases and J by 1 base, leaving 15 bases between them.

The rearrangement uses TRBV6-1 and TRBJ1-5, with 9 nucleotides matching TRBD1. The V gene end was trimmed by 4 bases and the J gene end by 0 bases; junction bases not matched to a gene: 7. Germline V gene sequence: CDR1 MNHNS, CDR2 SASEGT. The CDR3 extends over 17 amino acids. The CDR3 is CASSVGQGVYSNQPQHF. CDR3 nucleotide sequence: TGTGCCAGCAGTGTGGGACAGGGAGTCTATAGCAATCAGCCCCAGCATTTT.

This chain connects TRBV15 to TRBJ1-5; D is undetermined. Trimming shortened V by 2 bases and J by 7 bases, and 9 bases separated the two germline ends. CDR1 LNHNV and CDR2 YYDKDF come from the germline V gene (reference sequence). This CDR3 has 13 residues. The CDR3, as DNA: TGTGCCACCAGCAGATCTCCTATCCAGCCCCAGCATTTT. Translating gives CATSRSPIQPQHF.

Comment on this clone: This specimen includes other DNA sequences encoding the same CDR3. CDR3 loop: CASSLSTGELFF. CDR3 sequence (DNA): TGTGCCAGCAGCTTATCAACCGGGGAGCTGTTTTTT. V usage is TRBV7-9 and J usage is TRBJ2-2; D gene unclear. The CDR3 has 12 amino acids. Looked up from germline, CDR1 is SEHNR and CDR2 is FQNEAQ (reference sequence). Trimming took off 2 bases at V and 5 bases at J, with 3 bases between the two ends.

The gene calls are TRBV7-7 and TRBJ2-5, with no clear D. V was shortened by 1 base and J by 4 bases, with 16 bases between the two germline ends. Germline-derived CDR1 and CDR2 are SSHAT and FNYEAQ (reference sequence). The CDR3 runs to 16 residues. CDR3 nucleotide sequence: TGTGCCAGCAGCTTAGTTGGCGGAACTCGAGGAGAGACCCAGTACTTC. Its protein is CASSLVGGTRGETQYF.

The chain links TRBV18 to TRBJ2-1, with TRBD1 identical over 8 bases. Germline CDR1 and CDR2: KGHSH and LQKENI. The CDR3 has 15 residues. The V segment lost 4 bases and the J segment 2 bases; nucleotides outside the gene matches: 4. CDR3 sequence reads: CASSLGQGPYNEQFF. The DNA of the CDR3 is TGTGCCAGCTCACTCGGACAGGGACCCTACAATGAGCAGTTCTTC.

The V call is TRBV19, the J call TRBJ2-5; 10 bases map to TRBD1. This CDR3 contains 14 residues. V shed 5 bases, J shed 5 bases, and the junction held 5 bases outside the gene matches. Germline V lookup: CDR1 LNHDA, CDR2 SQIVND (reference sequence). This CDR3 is CASSRQGARETQYF. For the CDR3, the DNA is TGTGCCAGTAGTCGACAGGGGGCCAGGGAGACCCAGTACTTC.

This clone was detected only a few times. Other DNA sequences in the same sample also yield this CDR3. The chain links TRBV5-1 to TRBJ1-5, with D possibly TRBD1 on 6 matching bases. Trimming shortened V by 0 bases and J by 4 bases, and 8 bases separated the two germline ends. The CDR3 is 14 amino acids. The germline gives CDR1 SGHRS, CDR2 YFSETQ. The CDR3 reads CASSLEGGNQPQHF. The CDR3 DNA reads TGCGCCAGCAGCTTGGAAGGGGGGAATCAGCCCCAGCATTTT.

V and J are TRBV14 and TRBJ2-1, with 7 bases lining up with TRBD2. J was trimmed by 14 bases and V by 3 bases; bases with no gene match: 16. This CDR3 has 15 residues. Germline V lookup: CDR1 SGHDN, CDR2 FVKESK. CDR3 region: CASSHWAGKRDQKFF. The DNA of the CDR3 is TGTGCCAGCAGCCATTGGGCCGGTAAGCGGGACCAAAAGTTCTTC.

The DNA for the CDR3 is TGTGCCAGCAGTCGTGGGACAGGGGTGGTCGAGCAGTACTTC. Residues: CASSRGTGVVEQYF. The rearrangement links TRBV6-6 to TRBJ2-7; 10 bases are shared with TRBD1. The CDR3 has 14 amino acids. J was trimmed by 6 bases and V by 5 bases; bases with no gene match: 7. Germline V gene data show CDR1 as MNHNY and CDR2 as SVGAGI (reference sequence).

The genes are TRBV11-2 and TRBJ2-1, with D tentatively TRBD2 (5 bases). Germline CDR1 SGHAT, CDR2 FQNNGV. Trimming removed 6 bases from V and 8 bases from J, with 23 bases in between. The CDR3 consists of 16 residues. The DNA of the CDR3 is TGTGCCAGCAGTTATAGTGGCCGTACTAGGAGCGATGAGCAGTTCTTC. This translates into CASSYSGRTRSDEQFF.

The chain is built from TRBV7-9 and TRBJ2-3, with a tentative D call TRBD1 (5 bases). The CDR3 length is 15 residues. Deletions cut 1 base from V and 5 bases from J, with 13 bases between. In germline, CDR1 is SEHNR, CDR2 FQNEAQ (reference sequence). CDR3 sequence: CASSLGTRVGDTQYF. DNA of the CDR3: TGTGCCAGCAGCTTAGGGACACGCGTGGGAGATACGCAGTATTTT.

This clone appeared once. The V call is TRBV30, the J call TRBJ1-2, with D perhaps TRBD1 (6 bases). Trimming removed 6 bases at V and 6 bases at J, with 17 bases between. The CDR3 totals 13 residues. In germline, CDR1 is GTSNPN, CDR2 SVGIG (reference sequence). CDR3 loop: CACREQGRDGYTF. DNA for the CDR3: TGTGCCTGCAGAGAACAGGGCAGGGATGGCTACACCTTC.

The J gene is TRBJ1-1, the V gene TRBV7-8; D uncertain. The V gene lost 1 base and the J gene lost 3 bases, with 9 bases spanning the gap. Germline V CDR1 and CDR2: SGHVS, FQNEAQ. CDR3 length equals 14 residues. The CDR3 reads CASSLVSGYTEAFF. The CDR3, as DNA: TGTGCCAGCAGCTTAGTATCCGGATACACTGAAGCTTTCTTT.

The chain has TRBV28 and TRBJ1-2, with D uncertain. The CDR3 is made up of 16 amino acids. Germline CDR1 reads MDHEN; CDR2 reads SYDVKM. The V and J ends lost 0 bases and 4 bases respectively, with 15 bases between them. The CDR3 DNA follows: TGTGCCAGCAGTTTATGGAGGGCTGCTACGCCCTATGGCTACACCTTC. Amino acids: CASSLWRAATPYGYTF.

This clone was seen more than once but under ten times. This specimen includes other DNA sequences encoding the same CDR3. The DNA for the CDR3 is TGCAGTGCTAGCAGGTCTGAAGCTTTCTTT. Protein sequence: CSASRSEAFF. The chain has TRBV20-1 and TRBJ1-1; no clear D gene. V was cut by 3 bases and J by 6 bases, with 5 bases left in between. Germline lookup yields CDR1 DFQATT and CDR2 SNEGSKA (reference sequence). The CDR3 spans 10 residues.